This T cell receptor (beta chain) appears in the sequencing data of a study of T cells in Graves' hyperthyroidism and ophthalmopathy. The study, taken as a whole, reports: Blood also contained most expanded thyroid clonotypes above 0.001.

This clonotype was recorded at least ten times. The antigen is undetermined. The CDR3 runs 13 residues. Trimming removed 5 bases from V and 4 bases from J; junction bases left unmatched: 4. CDR1 SGHTA and CDR2 FQGNSA come from the germline V gene. From RNA transcripts, TCR beta CDR3 regions were amplified. RT-PCR in the first round (using the HTBI primer set) targeted the TCR CDR3. A single record per CDR3 protein comes from TCRdb applying MiXCR to the multiplex PCR reads. The data hold some 770,000 distinct CDR3 sequences, with roughly 17% observed a single time. This clonotype was sampled from a man between 18 and 35 years old with Graves' hyperthyroidism. The chain links TRBV7-2 to TRBJ1-1; 7 positions agree with TRBD1. Sequenced input: blood. The CDR3 spells CASSTGQVTEAFF. The CDR3 DNA is TGTGCCAGCAGCACCGGACAGGTCACTGAAGCTTTCTTT.